This T cell receptor (beta chain) is from a study of memory CD4+ T cells and cytomegalovirus serostatus. Method: immunoSEQ multiplex PCR; TCRdb's copy keeps in-frame clones and lacks some. The table records about 100,000 clones, 80% of them present only once. CDR3 length: 15 residues. Trimming removed 0 bases at V and 0 bases at J, with 6 bases between. The germline V gene has CDR1 MNHEY and CDR2 SMNVEV (reference sequence). The sort gate was single viable CD3+CD4+CD8-CD45RO+ cells for memory CD4+ T cells. Material for sequencing was memory CD4+ T cells from blood. The V and J genes are TRBV27 and TRBJ2-1; D call uncertain. This clonotype was sampled from an adult in good health and CMV-seropositive. CDR3 DNA sequence: TGTGCCAGCAGTTTATCGTGGGGCTCCTACAATGAGCAGTTCTTC. Translation: CASSLSWGSYNEQFF.